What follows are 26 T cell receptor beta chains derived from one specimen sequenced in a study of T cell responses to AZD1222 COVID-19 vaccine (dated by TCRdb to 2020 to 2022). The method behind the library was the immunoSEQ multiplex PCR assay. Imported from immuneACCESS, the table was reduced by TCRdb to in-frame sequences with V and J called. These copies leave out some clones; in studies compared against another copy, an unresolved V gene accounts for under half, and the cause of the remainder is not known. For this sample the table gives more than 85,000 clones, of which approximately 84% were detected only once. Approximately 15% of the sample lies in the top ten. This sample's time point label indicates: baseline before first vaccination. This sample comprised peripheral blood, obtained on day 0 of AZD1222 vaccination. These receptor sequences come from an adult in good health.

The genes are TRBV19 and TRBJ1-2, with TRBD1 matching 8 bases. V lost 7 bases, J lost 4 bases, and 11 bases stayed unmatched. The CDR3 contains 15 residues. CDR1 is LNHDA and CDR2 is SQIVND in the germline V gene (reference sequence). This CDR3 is CASTGGRGQGYGYTF. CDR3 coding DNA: TGTGCCAGTACCGGGGGCAGGGGGCAAGGCTATGGCTACACCTTC.

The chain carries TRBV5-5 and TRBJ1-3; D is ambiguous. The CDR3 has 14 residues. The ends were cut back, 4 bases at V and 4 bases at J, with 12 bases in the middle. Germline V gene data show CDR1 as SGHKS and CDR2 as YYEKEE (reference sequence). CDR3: CASSQNGWGNTIYF. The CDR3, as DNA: TGTGCCAGCAGCCAAAACGGCTGGGGAAACACCATATATTTT.

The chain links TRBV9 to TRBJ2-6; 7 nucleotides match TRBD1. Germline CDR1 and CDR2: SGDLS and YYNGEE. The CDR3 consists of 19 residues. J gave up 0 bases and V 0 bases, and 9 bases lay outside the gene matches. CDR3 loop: CASSVGAGGDLSGANVLTF. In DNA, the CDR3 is TGTGCCAGCAGCGTAGGTGCAGGGGGTGATCTCTCTGGGGCCAACGTCCTGACTTTC.

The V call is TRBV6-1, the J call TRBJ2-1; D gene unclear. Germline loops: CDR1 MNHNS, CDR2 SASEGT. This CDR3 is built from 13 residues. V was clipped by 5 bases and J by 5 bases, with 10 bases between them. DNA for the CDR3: TGTGCCAGCAGTCCAGCTAGAGACAATGAGCAGTTCTTC. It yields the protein CASSPARDNEQFF.

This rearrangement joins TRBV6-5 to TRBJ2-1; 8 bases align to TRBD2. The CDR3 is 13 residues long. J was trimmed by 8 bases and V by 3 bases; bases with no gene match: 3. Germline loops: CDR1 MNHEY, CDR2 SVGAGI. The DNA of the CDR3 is TGTGCCAGCAGTTATAACGGGGGGGATGAGCAGTTCTTC. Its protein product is CASSYNGGDEQFF.

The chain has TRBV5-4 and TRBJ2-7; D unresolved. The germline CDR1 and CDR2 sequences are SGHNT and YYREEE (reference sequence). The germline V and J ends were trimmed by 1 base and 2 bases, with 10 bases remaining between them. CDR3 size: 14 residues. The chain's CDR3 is CASSLNRDTYEQYF. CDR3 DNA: TGTGCCAGCAGCTTGAATAGAGATACCTACGAGCAGTACTTC.

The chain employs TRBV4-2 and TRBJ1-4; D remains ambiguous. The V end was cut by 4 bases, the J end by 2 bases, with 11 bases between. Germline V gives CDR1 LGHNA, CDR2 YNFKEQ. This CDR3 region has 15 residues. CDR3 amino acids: CASSPGSVTNEKLFF. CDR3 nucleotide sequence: TGTGCCAGCAGCCCCGGGAGCGTTACTAATGAAAAACTGTTTTTT.

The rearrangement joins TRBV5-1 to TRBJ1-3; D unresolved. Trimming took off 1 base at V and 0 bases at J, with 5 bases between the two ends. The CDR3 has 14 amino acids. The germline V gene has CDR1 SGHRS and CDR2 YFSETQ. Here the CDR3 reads CASSLTVSGNTIYF. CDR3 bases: TGCGCCAGCAGCTTGACAGTCTCTGGAAACACCATATATTTT.

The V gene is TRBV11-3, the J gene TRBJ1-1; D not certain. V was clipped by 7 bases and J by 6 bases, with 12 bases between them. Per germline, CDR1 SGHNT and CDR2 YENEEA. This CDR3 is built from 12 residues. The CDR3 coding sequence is TGTGCCAGCAAAGGTCCTTCCCCTGAAGCTTTCTTT. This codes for CASKGPSPEAFF.

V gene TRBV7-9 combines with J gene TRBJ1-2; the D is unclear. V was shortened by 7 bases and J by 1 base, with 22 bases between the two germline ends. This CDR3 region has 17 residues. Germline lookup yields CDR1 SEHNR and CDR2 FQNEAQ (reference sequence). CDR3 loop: CASTRTITDAVNYGYTF. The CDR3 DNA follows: TGTGCCAGCACCCGAACAATCACGGACGCGGTTAACTATGGCTACACCTTC.

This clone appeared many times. In nucleotides, the CDR3 is TGTGCCAGCAGCCAAGTTCGGGGGGCCAAAACCGGGGAGCTGTTTTTT. This gives the protein CASSQVRGAKTGELFF. The rearrangement joins TRBV4-2 to TRBJ2-2, with D tentatively TRBD2 (7 bases). This CDR3 comprises 16 residues. Germline values: CDR1 LGHNA, CDR2 YNFKEQ. Trimming stripped 1 base from V and 5 bases from J, with 14 bases between.

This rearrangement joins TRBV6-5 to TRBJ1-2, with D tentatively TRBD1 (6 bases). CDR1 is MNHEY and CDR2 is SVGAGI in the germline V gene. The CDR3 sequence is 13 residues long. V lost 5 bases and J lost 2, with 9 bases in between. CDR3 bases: TGTGCCAGCAGTCCTACAGGGAACTATGGCTACACCTTC. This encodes CASSPTGNYGYTF.

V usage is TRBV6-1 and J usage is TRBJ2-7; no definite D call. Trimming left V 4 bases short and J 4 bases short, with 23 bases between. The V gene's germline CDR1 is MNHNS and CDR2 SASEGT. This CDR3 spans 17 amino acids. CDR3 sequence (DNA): TGTGCCAGCAGTGTTCAATTTGGGCAGGCGATCGTTTACGAGCAGTACGTC. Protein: CASSVQFGQAIVYEQYV.

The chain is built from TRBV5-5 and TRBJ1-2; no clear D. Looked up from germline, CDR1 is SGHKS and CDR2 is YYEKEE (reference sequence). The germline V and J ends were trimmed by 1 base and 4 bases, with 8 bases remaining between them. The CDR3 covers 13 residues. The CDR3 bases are TGTGCCAGCAGCTTGAGGGTGATCTATGGCTACACCTTC. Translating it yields CASSLRVIYGYTF.

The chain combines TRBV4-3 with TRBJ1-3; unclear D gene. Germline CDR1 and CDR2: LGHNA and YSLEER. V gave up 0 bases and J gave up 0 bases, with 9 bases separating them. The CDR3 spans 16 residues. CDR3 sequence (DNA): TGCGCCAGCAGCCAAGATAACTCAATCTCTGGAAACACCATATATTTT. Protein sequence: CASSQDNSISGNTIYF.

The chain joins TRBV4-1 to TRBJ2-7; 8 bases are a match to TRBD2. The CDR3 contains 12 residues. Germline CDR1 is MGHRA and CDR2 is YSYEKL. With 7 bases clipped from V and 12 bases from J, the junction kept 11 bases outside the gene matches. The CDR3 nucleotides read TGCGCCAGCACTTCTTCGGGGGGGCAACTGTACGTC. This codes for CASTSSGGQLYV.

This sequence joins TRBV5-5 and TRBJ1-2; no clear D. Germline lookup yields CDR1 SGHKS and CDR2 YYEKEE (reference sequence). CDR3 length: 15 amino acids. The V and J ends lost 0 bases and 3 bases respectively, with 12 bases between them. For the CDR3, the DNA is TGTGCCAGCAGCTTGGGCAGACCCCCTGACTATGGCTACACCTTC. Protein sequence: CASSLGRPPDYGYTF.

CDR3 in DNA: TGTGCCAGCAGTTCCCAAGGACAGCAGAATCAGCCCCAGCATTTT. This encodes CASSSQGQQNQPQHF. The V and J genes are TRBV28 and TRBJ1-5; a weak D match, TRBD1 (6 bases). Germline-derived CDR1 and CDR2 are MDHEN and SYDVKM. The CDR3 runs 15 residues. V lost 4 bases, J lost 4 bases, and 14 bases lay in between.

As DNA, the CDR3 is TGCGCCAGCAGCTGGGCAGGGGAAGGGGCCGGGGAGCTGTTTTTT. Its translation: CASSWAGEGAGELFF. The rearrangement joins TRBV5-1 to TRBJ2-2, with D possibly being TRBD1 (6 bases). V was cut by 3 bases and J by 6 bases, with 15 bases left in between. The germline gives CDR1 SGHRS, CDR2 YFSETQ. The CDR3 extends over 15 amino acids.

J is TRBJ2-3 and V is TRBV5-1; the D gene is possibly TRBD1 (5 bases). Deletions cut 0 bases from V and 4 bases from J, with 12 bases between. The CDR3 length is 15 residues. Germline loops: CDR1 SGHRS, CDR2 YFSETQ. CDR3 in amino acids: CASSLESGKADTQYF. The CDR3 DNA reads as TGCGCCAGCAGCTTGGAGTCAGGGAAGGCAGATACGCAGTATTTT.

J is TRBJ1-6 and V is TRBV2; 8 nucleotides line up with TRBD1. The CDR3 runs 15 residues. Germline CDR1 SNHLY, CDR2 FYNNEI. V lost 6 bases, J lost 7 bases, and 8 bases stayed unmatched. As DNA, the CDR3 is TGTGCCAGCAGGGTGGACAGGGTTATCAATTCACCCCTCCACTTT. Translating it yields CASRVDRVINSPLHF.

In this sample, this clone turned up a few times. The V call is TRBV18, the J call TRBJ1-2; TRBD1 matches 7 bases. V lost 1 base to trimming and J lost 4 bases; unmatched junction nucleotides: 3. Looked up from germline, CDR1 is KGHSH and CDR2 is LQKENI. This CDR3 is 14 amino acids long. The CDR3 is CASSPQGARYGYTF. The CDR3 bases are TGTGCCAGCTCACCACAGGGGGCCCGCTATGGCTACACCTTC.

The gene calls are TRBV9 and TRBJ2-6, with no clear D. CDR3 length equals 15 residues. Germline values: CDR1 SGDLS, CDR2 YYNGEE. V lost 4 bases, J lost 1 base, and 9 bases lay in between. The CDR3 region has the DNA TGTGCCAGCAGCCCTGGGGTATCTGGGGCCAACGTCCTGACTTTC. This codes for CASSPGVSGANVLTF.

CDR3 loop: CASSSLWAGQTDTQYF. The CDR3 nucleotides are TGTGCCAGCAGCTCGCTTTGGGCGGGACAAACAGATACGCAGTATTTT. V usage is TRBV5-4 and J usage is TRBJ2-3; possibly TRBD1 or TRBD2 for D (6 bases each). Trimming took off 3 bases at V and 3 bases at J, with 17 bases between the two ends. This CDR3 is built from 16 residues. CDR1 and CDR2 (germline): SGHNT, YYREEE (reference sequence). The entire variable domain, with the rest obtained from reference TRBV5-4 and TRBJ2-3, is as follows: ETGVTQSPTHLIKTRGQQVTLRCSSQSGHNTVSWYQQALGQGPQFIFQYYREEENGRGNFPPRFSGLQFPNYSSELNVNALELDDSALYLCASSSLWAGQTDTQYFGPGTRLTVL.

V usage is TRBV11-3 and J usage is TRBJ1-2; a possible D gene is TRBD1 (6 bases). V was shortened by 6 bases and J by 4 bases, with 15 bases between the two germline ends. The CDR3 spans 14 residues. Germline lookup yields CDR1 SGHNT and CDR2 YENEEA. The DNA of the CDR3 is TGTGCCAGCAGTCCCCGGGGGGCTACCTATGGCTACACCTTC. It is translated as CASSPRGATYGYTF.

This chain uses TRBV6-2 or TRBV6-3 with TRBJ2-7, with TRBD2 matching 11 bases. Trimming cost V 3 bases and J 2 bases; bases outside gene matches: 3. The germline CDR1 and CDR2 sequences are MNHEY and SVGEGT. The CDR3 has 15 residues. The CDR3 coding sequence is TGTGCCAGCAGTTATGGGACTAGCGGTACCTACGAGCAGTACTTC. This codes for CASSYGTSGTYEQYF.